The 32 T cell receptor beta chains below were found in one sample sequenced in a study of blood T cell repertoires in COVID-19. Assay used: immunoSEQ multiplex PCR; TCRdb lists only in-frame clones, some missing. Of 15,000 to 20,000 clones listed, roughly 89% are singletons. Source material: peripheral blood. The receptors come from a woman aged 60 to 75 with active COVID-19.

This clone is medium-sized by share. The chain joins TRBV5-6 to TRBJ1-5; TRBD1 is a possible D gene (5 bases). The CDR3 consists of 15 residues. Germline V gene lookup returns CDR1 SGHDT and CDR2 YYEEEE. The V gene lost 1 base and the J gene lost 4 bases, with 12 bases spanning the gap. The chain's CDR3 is CASSLYFGGNQPQHF. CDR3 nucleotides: TGTGCCAGCAGCTTGTACTTCGGGGGAAATCAGCCCCAGCATTTT.

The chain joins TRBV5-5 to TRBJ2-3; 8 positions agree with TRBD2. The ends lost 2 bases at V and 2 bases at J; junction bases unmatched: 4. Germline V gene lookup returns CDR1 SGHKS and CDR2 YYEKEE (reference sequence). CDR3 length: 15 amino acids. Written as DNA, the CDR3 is TGTGCCAGCAGCTTTAGCGGGGCGCACACAGATACGCAGTATTTT. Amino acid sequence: CASSFSGAHTDTQYF.

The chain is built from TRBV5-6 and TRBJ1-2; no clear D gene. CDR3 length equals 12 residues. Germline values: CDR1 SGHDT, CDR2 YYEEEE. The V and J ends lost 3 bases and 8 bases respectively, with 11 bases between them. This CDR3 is CASSSRREGYTF. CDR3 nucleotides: TGTGCCAGCAGCTCAAGGCGGGAGGGCTACACCTTC.

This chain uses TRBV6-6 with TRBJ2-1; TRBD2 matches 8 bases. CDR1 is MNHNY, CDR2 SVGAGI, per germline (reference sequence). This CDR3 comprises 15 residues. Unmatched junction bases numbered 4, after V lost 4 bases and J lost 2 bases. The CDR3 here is CASSSGGAPYNEQFF. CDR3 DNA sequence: TGTGCCAGCAGTTCCGGGGGGGCCCCCTACAATGAGCAGTTCTTC.

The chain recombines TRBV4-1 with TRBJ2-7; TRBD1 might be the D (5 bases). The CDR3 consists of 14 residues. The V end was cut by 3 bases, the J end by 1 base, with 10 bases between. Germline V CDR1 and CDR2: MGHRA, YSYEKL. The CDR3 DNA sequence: TGCGCCAGCAGCCATACGACAGAATCCTACGAGCAGTACTTC. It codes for CASSHTTESYEQYF.

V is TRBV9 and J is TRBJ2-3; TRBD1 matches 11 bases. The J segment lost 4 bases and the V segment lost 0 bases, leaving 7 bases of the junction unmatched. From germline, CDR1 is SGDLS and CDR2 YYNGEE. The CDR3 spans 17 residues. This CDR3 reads CASSVGGTGGFADTQYF. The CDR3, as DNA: TGTGCCAGCAGCGTAGGAGGGACAGGGGGGTTTGCAGATACGCAGTATTTT.

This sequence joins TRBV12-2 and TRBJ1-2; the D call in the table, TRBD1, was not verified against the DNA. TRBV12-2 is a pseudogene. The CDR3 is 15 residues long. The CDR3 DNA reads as TGTGCAAGTCGTTCCCCGGCCAGGGCCAACTATGGCTACACCTTC. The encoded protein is CASRSPARANYGYTF.

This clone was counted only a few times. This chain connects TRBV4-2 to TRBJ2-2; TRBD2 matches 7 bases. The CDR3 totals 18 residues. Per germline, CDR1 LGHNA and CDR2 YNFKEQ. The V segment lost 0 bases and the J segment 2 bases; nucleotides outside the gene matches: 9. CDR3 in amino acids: CASSQDQASGVNTGELFF. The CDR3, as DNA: TGTGCCAGCAGCCAAGATCAGGCCAGCGGGGTTAACACCGGGGAGCTGTTTTTT.

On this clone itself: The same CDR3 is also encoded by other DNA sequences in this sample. The CDR3 DNA sequence: TGCGCCAGCAGCCTGGAGCAGGGGAACACTGAAGCTTTCTTT. Its protein product is CASSLEQGNTEAFF. The V gene is TRBV5-1, the J gene TRBJ1-1; perhaps TRBD1 as D (5 bases). This CDR3 comprises 14 residues. The V gene's germline CDR1 is SGHRS and CDR2 YFSETQ. Trimming stripped 4 bases from V and 1 base from J, with 11 bases between. Drawing the rest from reference TRBV5-1 and TRBJ1-1, the complete variable domain is KAGVTQTPRYLIKTRGQQVTLSCSPISGHRSVSWYQQTPGQGLQFLFEYFSETQRNKGNFPGRFSGRQFSNSRSEMNVSTLELGDSALYLCASSLEQGNTEAFFGQGTRLTVV.

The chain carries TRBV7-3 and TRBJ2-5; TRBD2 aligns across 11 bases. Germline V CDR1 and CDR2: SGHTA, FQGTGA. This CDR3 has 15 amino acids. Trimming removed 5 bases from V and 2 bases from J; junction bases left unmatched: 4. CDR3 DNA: TGTGCCAGCAGCCCTTTAGCGGGGGGGCAAGAGACCCAGTACTTC. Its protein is CASSPLAGGQETQYF.

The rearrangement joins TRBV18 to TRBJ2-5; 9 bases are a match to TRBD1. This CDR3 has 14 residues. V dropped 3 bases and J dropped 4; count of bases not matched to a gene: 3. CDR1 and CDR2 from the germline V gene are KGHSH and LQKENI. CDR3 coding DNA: TGTGCCAGCTCACCGACACAGGGGGCAGAGACCCAGTACTTC. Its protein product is CASSPTQGAETQYF. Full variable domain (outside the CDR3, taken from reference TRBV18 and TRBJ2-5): NAGVMQNPRHLVRRRGQEARLRCSPMKGHSHVYWYRQLPEEGLKFMVYLQKENIIDESGMPKERFSAEFPKEGPSILRIQQVVRGDSAAYFCASSPTQGAETQYFGPGTRLLVL.

DNA for the CDR3: TGCAGTGCTAGAGGAGAGGAGACCCAGTACTTC. It specifies CSARGEETQYF. The rearrangement joins TRBV20-1 to TRBJ2-5; D ambiguous. V was clipped by 1 base and J by 5 bases, with 5 bases between them. The CDR3 extends over 11 amino acids. Germline V gene data show CDR1 as DFQATT and CDR2 as SNEGSKA (reference sequence).

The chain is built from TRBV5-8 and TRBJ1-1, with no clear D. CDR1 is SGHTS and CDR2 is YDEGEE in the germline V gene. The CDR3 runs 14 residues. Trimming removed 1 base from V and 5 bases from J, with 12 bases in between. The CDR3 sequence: CASSLSGFQTEAFF. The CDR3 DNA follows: TGTGCCAGCAGCTTGTCGGGATTCCAGACTGAAGCTTTCTTT.

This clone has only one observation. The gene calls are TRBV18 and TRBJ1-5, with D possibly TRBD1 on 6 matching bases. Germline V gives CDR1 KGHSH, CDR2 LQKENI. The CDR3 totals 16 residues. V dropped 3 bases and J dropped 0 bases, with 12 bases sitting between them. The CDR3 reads CASSPPGQTSNQPQHF. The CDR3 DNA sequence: TGTGCCAGCTCACCCCCAGGACAGACTAGCAATCAGCCCCAGCATTTT. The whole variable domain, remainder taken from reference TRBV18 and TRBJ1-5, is NAGVMQNPRHLVRRRGQEARLRCSPMKGHSHVYWYRQLPEEGLKFMVYLQKENIIDESGMPKERFSAEFPKEGPSILRIQQVVRGDSAAYFCASSPPGQTSNQPQHFGDGTRLSIL.

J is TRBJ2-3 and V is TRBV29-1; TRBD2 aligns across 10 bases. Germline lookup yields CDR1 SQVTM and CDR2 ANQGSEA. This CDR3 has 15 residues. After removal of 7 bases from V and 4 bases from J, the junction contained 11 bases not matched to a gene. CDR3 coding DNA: TGCAGCGGTCGCGGGACTAGCGTTTTCCCAGATACGCAGTATTTT. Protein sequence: CSGRGTSVFPDTQYF.

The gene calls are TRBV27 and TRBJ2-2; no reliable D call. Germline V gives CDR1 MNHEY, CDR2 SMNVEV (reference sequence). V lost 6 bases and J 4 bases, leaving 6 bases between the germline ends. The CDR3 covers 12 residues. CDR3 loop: CASSLFTGELFF. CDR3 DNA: TGTGCCAGCAGCCTCTTCACCGGGGAGCTGTTTTTT.

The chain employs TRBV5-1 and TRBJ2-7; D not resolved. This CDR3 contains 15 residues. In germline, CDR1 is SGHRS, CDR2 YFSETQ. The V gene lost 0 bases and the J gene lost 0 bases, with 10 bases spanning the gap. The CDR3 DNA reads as TGCGCCAGCAGCTTGGGCAGGTCGAGCTCCTACGAGCAGTACTTC. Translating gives CASSLGRSSSYEQYF.

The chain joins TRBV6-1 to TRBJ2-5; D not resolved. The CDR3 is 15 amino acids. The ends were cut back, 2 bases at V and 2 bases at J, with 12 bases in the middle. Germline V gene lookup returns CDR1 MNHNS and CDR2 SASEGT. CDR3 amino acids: CASSETRPTQETQYF. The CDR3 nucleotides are TGTGCCAGCAGTGAAACGCGGCCCACTCAAGAGACCCAGTACTTC.

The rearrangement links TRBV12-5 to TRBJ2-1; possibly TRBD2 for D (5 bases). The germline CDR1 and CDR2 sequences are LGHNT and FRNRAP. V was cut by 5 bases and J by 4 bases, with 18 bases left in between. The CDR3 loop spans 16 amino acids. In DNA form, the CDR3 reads TGTGCTAGTGGTCCCCGATCGGCCGGCGGGTACAATGAGCAGTTCTTC. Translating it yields CASGPRSAGGYNEQFF. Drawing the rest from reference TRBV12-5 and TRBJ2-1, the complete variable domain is DARVTQTPRHKVTEMGQEVTMRCQPILGHNTVFWYRQTMMQGLELLAYFRNRAPLDDSGMPKDRFSAEMPDATLATLKIQPSEPRDSAVYFCASGPRSAGGYNEQFFGPGTRLTVL.

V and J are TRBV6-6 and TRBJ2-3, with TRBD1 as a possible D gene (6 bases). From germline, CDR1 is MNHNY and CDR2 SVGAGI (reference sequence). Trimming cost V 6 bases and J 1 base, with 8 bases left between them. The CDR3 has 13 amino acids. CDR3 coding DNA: TGTGCCAGCAGGACAGGTCGCACAGATACGCAGTATTTT. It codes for CASRTGRTDTQYF.

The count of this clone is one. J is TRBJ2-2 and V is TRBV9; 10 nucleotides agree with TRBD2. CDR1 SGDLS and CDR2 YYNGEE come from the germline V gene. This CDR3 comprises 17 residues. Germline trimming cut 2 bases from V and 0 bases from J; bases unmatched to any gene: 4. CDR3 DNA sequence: TGTGCCAGCAGCGTCCTCAGCGGGGGGGCGAACACCGGGGAGCTGTTTTTT. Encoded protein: CASSVLSGGANTGELFF. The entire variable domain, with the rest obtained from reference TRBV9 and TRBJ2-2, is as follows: DSGVTQTPKHLITATGQRVTLRCSPRSGDLSVYWYQQSLDQGLQFLIQYYNGEERAKGNILERFSAQQFPDLHSELNLSSLELGDSALYFCASSVLSGGANTGELFFGEGSRLTVL.

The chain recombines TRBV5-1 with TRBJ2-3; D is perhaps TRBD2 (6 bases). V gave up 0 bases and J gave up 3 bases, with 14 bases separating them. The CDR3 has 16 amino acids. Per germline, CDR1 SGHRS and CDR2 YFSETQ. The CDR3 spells CASSLVQGLGTDTQYF. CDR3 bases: TGCGCCAGCAGCTTGGTCCAGGGACTGGGGACAGATACGCAGTATTTT.

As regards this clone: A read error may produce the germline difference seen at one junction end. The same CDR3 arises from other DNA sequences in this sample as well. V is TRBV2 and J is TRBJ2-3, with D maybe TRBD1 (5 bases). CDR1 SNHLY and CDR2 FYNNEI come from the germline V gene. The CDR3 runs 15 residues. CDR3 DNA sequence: TGTGCTAGCAGGGATAAGCTTAGCAGTACAGATACGCAGTATTTT. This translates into CASRDKLSSTDTQYF.

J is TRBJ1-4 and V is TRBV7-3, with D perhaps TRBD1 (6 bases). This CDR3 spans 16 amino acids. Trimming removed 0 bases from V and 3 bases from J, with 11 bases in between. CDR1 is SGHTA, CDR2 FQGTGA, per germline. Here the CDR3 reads CASSLTPRGPNEKLFF. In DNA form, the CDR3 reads TGTGCCAGCAGCTTAACGCCCAGGGGCCCTAATGAAAAACTGTTTTTT.

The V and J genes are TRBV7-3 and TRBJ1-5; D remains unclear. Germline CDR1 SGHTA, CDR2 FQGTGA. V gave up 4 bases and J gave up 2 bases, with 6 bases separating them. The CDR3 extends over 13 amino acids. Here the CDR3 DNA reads TGTGCCAGCAGCTCCGGGGGCAATCAGCCCCAGCATTTT. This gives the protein CASSSGGNQPQHF.

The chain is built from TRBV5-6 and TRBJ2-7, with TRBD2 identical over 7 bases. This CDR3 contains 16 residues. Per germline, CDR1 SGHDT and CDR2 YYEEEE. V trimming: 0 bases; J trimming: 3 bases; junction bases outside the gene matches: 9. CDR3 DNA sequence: TGTGCCAGCAGCTTGGTGTTTCTTGGCGGGGGCTACGAGCAGTACTTC. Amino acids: CASSLVFLGGGYEQYF.

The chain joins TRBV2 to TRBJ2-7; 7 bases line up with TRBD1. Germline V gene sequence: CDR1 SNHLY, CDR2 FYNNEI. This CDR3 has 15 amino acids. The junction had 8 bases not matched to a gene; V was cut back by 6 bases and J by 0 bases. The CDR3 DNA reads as TGTGCCAGCAGGAAGGACAGGCTCTACTCCTACGAGCAGTACTTC. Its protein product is CASRKDRLYSYEQYF. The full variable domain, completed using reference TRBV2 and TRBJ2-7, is EPEVTQTPSHQVTQMGQEVILRCVPISNHLYFYWYRQILGQKVEFLVSFYNNEISEKSEIFDDQFSVERPDGSNFTLKIRSTKLEDSAMYFCASRKDRLYSYEQYFGPGTRLTVT.

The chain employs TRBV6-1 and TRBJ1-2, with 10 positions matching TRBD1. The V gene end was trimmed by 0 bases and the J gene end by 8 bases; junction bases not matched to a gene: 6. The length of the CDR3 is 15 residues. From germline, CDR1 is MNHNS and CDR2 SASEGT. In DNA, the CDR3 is TGTGCCAGCAGTGAAGCCGACAGGGGGCGCGACGGCTACACCTTC. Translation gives CASSEADRGRDGYTF.

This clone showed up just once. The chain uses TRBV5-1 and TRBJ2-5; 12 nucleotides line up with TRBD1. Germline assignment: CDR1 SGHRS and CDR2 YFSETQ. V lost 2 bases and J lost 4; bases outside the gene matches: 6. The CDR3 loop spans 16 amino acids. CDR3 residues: CASSLAGTGGLETQYF. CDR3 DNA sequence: TGCGCCAGCAGCTTAGCCGGGACAGGGGGCCTAGAGACCCAGTACTTC.

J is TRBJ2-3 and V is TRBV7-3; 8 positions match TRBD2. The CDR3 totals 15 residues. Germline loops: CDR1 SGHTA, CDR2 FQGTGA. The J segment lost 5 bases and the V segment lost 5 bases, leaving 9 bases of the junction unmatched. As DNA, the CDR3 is TGTGCCAGCAGCGCCCTCGGGGGGGCACTAGATACGCAGTATTTT. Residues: CASSALGGALDTQYF.

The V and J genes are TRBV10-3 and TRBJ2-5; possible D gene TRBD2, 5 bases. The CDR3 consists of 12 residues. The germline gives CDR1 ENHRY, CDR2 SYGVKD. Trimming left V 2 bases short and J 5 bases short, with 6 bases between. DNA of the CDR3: TGTGCCATCAGTGAGAGAGGGGAGACCCAGTACTTC. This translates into CAISERGETQYF.

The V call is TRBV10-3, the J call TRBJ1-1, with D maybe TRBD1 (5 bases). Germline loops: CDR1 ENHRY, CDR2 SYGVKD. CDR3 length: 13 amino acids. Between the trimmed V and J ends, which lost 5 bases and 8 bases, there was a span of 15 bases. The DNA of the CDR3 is TGTGCCATCAGTCAACAGGAGCAAGTGGAAGCTTTCTTT. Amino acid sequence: CAISQQEQVEAFF.